The 11 T cell receptor beta chains below all came from one sample that was sequenced in a study of control samples from healthy donors and cancer patients. The data were produced by immunoSEQ multiplex PCR, yet TCRdb's version contains in-frame clones alone and is incomplete. The data contain about 120,000 clones, around nine tenths of them singletons. The sequencing input was blood. These receptors all stem from a man aged 25 to 40 in good health.

The count of this clone is one. The J gene is TRBJ1-5, the V gene TRBV5-6; D gene ambiguous. CDR3 size: 13 residues. V lost 0 bases, J lost 6 bases, and 7 bases lay in between. CDR1 SGHDT and CDR2 YYEEEE come from the germline V gene. In DNA form, the CDR3 reads TGTGCCAGCAGCTTGGGGTTCGGTCAGCCCCAGCATTTT. It codes for CASSLGFGQPQHF.

This clone appeared a single time. J is TRBJ1-6 and V is TRBV11-1; D not resolved. Germline CDR1 is SGHAT and CDR2 is FQDESV (reference sequence). The CDR3 spans 16 residues. Trimming pared 2 bases from V and 0 bases from J, leaving 8 bases between. CDR3 region: CASSLRPSSYNSPLHF. The CDR3 nucleotides are TGTGCCAGCAGCTTAAGGCCCAGCTCCTATAATTCACCCCTCCACTTT.

The V and J genes are TRBV6-2 or TRBV6-3 and TRBJ2-1, with D possibly matching TRBD2 (7 bases). The V gene lost 2 bases and the J gene lost 2 bases, with 10 bases spanning the gap. This CDR3 region has 15 residues. Germline V gene data show CDR1 as MNHEY and CDR2 as SVGEGT. CDR3 sequence (DNA): TGTGCCAGCAGTTACGGGGGGGGGCCCTACAATGAGCAGTTCTTC. Translation gives CASSYGGGPYNEQFF.

The chain employs TRBV19 and TRBJ2-7; 10 bases match TRBD1. This CDR3 region has 13 residues. Losses at the gene ends were 3 bases for V and 4 bases for J; bases not matched to a gene: 0. Germline V gives CDR1 LNHDA, CDR2 SQIVND (reference sequence). This CDR3 reads CASSMGQGYEQYV. CDR3 bases: TGTGCCAGTAGTATGGGACAGGGGTACGAGCAGTACGTC.

The chain recombines TRBV11-2 with TRBJ1-2, with D perhaps matching TRBD1 (5 bases). Trimming removed 1 base from V and 5 bases from J, with 11 bases in between. CDR1 is SGHAT, CDR2 FQNNGV, per germline. This CDR3 spans 14 amino acids. As DNA, the CDR3 is TGTGCCAGCAGCTTAGGGGGACTCCAGTATGGCTACACCTTC. It codes for CASSLGGLQYGYTF.

This chain links TRBV12-3 or TRBV12-4 with TRBJ1-2; 11 positions match TRBD1. V trimming: 6 bases; J trimming: 8 bases; junction bases outside the gene matches: 5. This CDR3 spans 13 amino acids. The CDR3 region is CASRGQGARGYTF. The CDR3 bases are TGTGCCAGCAGAGGACAGGGGGCACGAGGCTACACCTTC.

This chain connects TRBV13 to TRBJ1-1, with 10 positions matching TRBD1. V lost 5 bases and J lost 5; bases outside the gene matches: 8. Germline CDR1 reads PRHDT; CDR2 reads FYEKMQ (reference sequence). This CDR3 region has 15 residues. The CDR3 reads CASSPWGQGRTEAFF. Written as DNA, the CDR3 is TGTGCCAGCAGCCCATGGGGACAGGGGAGGACTGAAGCTTTCTTT.

In this sample, this clone turned up a few times. This sequence joins TRBV2 and TRBJ2-7; D call uncertain. Trimming took off 4 bases at V and 5 bases at J, with 3 bases between the two ends. This CDR3 has 10 residues. In germline, CDR1 is SNHLY, CDR2 FYNNEI. The CDR3 here is CASSVDEQYF. DNA for the CDR3: TGTGCCAGCAGTGTGGACGAGCAGTACTTC.

This clone was counted only a few times. The chain employs TRBV5-1 and TRBJ1-6, with D perhaps matching TRBD1 (6 bases). Trimming removed 0 bases from V and 5 bases from J, with 6 bases in between. Germline lookup yields CDR1 SGHRS and CDR2 YFSETQ. This CDR3 contains 14 residues. CDR3 residues: CASSLGQDNSPLHF. Here the CDR3 DNA reads TGCGCCAGCAGCTTGGGACAGGATAATTCACCCCTCCACTTT.

The rearrangement uses TRBV3-1 (or the pseudogene TRBV3-2) and TRBJ2-7; no clear D gene. This CDR3 comprises 14 residues. Germline V gene sequence: CDR1 LGHDT, CDR2 YNNKEL (reference sequence). Trimming took 4 bases from V and 6 from J, leaving 16 bases between them. CDR3 sequence: CASSRSLSASEQYV. CDR3 DNA: TGTGCCAGCAGCCGAAGTTTGTCGGCATCCGAGCAGTACGTC.

Only one count was recorded for this clone. This chain links TRBV6-2 or TRBV6-3 with TRBJ2-5, with 12 bases matching TRBD2. Germline CDR1 and CDR2: MNHEY and SVGEGT. J was trimmed by 2 bases and V by 6 bases; bases with no gene match: 7. This CDR3 contains 16 residues. Written as DNA, the CDR3 is TGTGCCAGCAGCCCTACTAGCGGGGGGCCTCAAGAGACCCAGTACTTC. The encoded protein is CASSPTSGGPQETQYF.